The source of this T cell receptor beta chain is a study of T cells in Graves' hyperthyroidism and ophthalmopathy. Ten or more counts support this clonotype. The CDR3 length is 16 residues. V was clipped by 6 bases and J by 5 bases, with 22 bases between them. Regions amplified from RNA transcripts were the TCR beta CDR3 regions. First-round RT-PCR with HTBI primers amplified the TCR CDR3 region. TCRdb fed the multiplex PCR reads into MiXCR, producing one record per CDR3 protein. The sample yields almost 600,000 distinct CDR3 sequences, about 14% seen once. The V and J genes are TRBV12-3 or TRBV12-4 and TRBJ2-5; TRBD2 might be the D (5 bases). This sequence was found in a woman younger than 45 with Graves' hyperthyroidism that later progressed to Graves' ophthalmopathy. The sequenced sample consisted of blood. The CDR3 loop is CASSLLAGGQRETQYF. Here the CDR3 DNA reads TGTGCCAGCAGCCTACTTGCAGGAGGCCAAAGGGAGACCCAGTACTTC.